The clone carrying this T cell receptor beta chain was detected only a few times. What it binds is not known. This sample was included in a study of STAT5B mutations in CD4+ large granular lymphocyte leukemia. Points from the study as a whole: Without HLA matching, higher CD4+ than CD8+ T-LGLL clonality could reflect small sample size. Patient CD4-sorted repertoires stayed more clonal than healthy ones after leukemic-clone removal. No patients shared main leukemic clonotypes, though 20% to 25% appeared at low frequency elsewhere.

The protocol was immunoSEQ multiplex PCR, while the TCRdb copy is restricted to in-frame clones and leaves out a portion. The sample includes more than 40,000 clones, about four fifths of them seen just once. This receptor was identified in a human donor in good health. Sequencing input: CD4+ T cells from blood buffy coats.

The CDR3 sequence is CASSLEGIGSPLHF. In nucleotides, the CDR3 is TGCGCCAGCAGCTTGGAGGGAATCGGTTCACCCCTCCACTTT. J is TRBJ1-6 and V is TRBV5-1; D remains unclear. The germline V and J ends were trimmed by 0 bases and 9 bases, with 10 bases remaining between them. CDR3 size: 14 residues. Per germline, CDR1 SGHRS and CDR2 YFSETQ.